What follows are 21 T cell receptor beta chains derived from one specimen sequenced in a study of blood T cell repertoires in COVID-19. Only in-frame clones appear in the TCRdb table, and some are missing; sequencing was by immunoSEQ multiplex PCR. The repertoire holds 25,000 to 30,000 clones, with around nine tenths as singletons. The sample consisted of peripheral blood. All receptors come from a man between 65 and 85 years old with active or convalescent COVID-19.

The V and J genes are TRBV4-1 and TRBJ2-1, with 14 positions matching TRBD2. Germline loops: CDR1 MGHRA, CDR2 YSYEKL. The CDR3 has 16 amino acids. The ends lost 0 bases at V and 8 bases at J; junction bases unmatched: 3. CDR3 nucleotides: TGCGCCAGCAGCCAAGAGGGGGGACTAGCGGGAGATGAGCAGTTCTTC. Protein sequence: CASSQEGGLAGDEQFF.

Regarding this clone: Other DNA variants within this sample encode the same CDR3. The V call is TRBV7-3, the J call TRBJ2-3; 10 bases line up with TRBD2. The CDR3 runs to 15 residues. Unmatched junction bases numbered 2, after V lost 5 bases and J lost 0 bases. Germline V gene lookup returns CDR1 SGHTA and CDR2 FQGTGA. The CDR3: CASSRAGGSTDTQYF. The CDR3 bases are TGTGCCAGCAGCCGAGCGGGGGGGAGCACAGATACGCAGTATTTT. Using reference TRBV7-3 and TRBJ2-3 for the parts outside the CDR3, the full variable domain is GAGVSQTPSNKVTEKGKYVELRCDPISGHTALYWYRQSLGQGPEFLIYFQGTGAADDSGLPNDRFFAVRPEGSVSTLKIQRTERGDSAVYLCASSRAGGSTDTQYFGPGTRLTVL.

The chain has TRBV20-1 and TRBJ2-1; 7 positions agree with TRBD2. V trimming: 3 bases; J trimming: 3 bases; junction bases outside the gene matches: 14. The CDR3 contains 17 residues. CDR1 DFQATT and CDR2 SNEGSKA come from the germline V gene (reference sequence). The CDR3 is CSASDAGDPNLYNEQFF. CDR3 in DNA: TGCAGTGCTAGTGACGCGGGAGACCCAAACCTCTACAATGAGCAGTTCTTC.

The V gene is TRBV6-1, the J gene TRBJ2-7; TRBD1 is a possible D gene (5 bases). This CDR3 is 13 amino acids long. V dropped 3 bases and J dropped 3 bases, with 9 bases sitting between them. CDR1 is MNHNS and CDR2 is SASEGT in the germline V gene. The CDR3 spells CASSEWTHYEQYV. The CDR3 DNA follows: TGTGCCAGCAGTGAGTGGACACACTACGAGCAGTACGTC.

CDR3 protein: CASSRGSGRGLTGELFF. The CDR3 DNA is TGTGCCAGCAGTCGCGGTTCGGGTAGGGGGCTCACCGGGGAGCTGTTTTTT. This sequence joins TRBV2 and TRBJ2-2; 7 bases fit TRBD1. This CDR3 comprises 17 residues. After removal of 5 bases from V and 4 bases from J, the junction contained 13 bases not matched to a gene. Looked up from germline, CDR1 is SNHLY and CDR2 is FYNNEI.

The V gene is TRBV6-1, the J gene TRBJ1-1; D remains unclear. Germline CDR1 reads MNHNS; CDR2 reads SASEGT. Trimming pared 1 base from V and 5 bases from J, leaving 8 bases between. The CDR3 is 13 amino acids. The CDR3 nucleotides read TGTGCCAGCAGTGAAGGTATGAGGACTGAAGCTTTCTTT. Translating gives CASSEGMRTEAFF.

The chain employs TRBV7-9 and TRBJ2-1; TRBD1 matches 7 bases. The CDR3 contains 16 residues. With 7 bases clipped from V and 0 bases from J, the junction kept 9 bases outside the gene matches. Per the germline V gene, CDR1 is SEHNR and CDR2 is FQNEAQ (reference sequence). The CDR3: CASNANRGGSYNEQFF. The CDR3 coding sequence is TGTGCCAGCAACGCGAACAGGGGCGGCTCCTACAATGAGCAGTTCTTC.

The chain combines TRBV2 with TRBJ1-2; the match to TRBD1 covers 8 bases. The CDR3 sequence is 15 residues long. Trimming at V came to 5 bases and at J to 0 bases, leaving 5 bases not matched to a gene. The germline gives CDR1 SNHLY, CDR2 FYNNEI. The CDR3 is CASSTDRGANYGYTF. The CDR3 DNA sequence: TGTGCCAGCAGTACAGACAGGGGAGCTAACTATGGCTACACCTTC. The variable domain in full, completed from reference TRBV2 and TRBJ1-2, reads EPEVTQTPSHQVTQMGQEVILRCVPISNHLYFYWYRQILGQKVEFLVSFYNNEISEKSEIFDDQFSVERPDGSNFTLKIRSTKLEDSAMYFCASSTDRGANYGYTFGSGTRLTVV.

The rearrangement joins TRBV10-2 to TRBJ2-3, with 9 bases lining up with TRBD2. This CDR3 has 15 amino acids. The V segment lost 1 base and the J segment 4 bases; nucleotides outside the gene matches: 3. CDR1 and CDR2 from the germline V gene are WSHSY and SAAADI. The chain's CDR3 is CASSEWREGPDTQYF. The CDR3 nucleotides read TGCGCCAGCAGTGAGTGGCGGGAGGGTCCAGATACGCAGTATTTT.

The chain joins TRBV7-8 to TRBJ1-1; D uncertain. V shed 5 bases and J shed 0 bases, with 10 bases lying between them. From germline, CDR1 is SGHVS and CDR2 FQNEAQ. The length of the CDR3 is 14 residues. CDR3 sequence (DNA): TGTGCCAGCAGCAAGACGGAGATGAACACTGAAGCTTTCTTT. Translated, it gives CASSKTEMNTEAFF. The full variable domain, its missing parts supplied by reference TRBV7-8 and TRBJ1-1, is GAGVSQSPRYKVAKRGQDVALRCDPISGHVSLFWYQQALGQGPEFLTYFQNEAQLDKSGLPSDRFFAERPEGSVSTLKIQRTQQEDSAVYLCASSKTEMNTEAFFGQGTRLTVV.

The J gene is TRBJ1-2, the V gene TRBV19; a possible D gene is TRBD1 (6 bases). Per the germline V gene, CDR1 is LNHDA and CDR2 is SQIVND (reference sequence). Deletions cut 7 bases from V and 11 bases from J, with 17 bases between. This CDR3 has 12 residues. CDR3 nucleotides: TGTGCCAGTACCTCGGACAGTTTTGGGTACACCTTC. This encodes CASTSDSFGYTF.

The CDR3 protein is CASSRGTVSYEQYF. CDR3 bases: TGTGCCAGCAGCCGCGGGACAGTGTCCTACGAGCAGTACTTC. The rearrangement joins TRBV14 to TRBJ2-7; D is perhaps TRBD1 (7 bases). Germline assignment: CDR1 SGHDN and CDR2 FVKESK. This CDR3 is 14 amino acids long. V shed 4 bases and J shed 1 base, with 11 bases lying between them.

J is TRBJ1-4 and V is TRBV5-5, with 8 bases that match TRBD1. Trimming cost V 2 bases and J 7 bases; bases outside gene matches: 4. CDR3 size: 14 residues. Germline V gene sequence: CDR1 SGHKS, CDR2 YYEKEE (reference sequence). CDR3 bases: TGTGCCAGCAGCTTCGGGACAGGAGGTGAAAAACTGTTTTTT. This encodes CASSFGTGGEKLFF.

V gene TRBV7-3 combines with J gene TRBJ2-3; D gene unclear. CDR1 and CDR2 from the germline V gene are SGHTA and FQGTGA. V was pared by 4 bases and J by 0 bases, with 17 bases between. This CDR3 has 17 amino acids. The CDR3 DNA reads TGTGCCAGCAGCTCCTACTTGCGGATAGAGAGCACAGATACGCAGTATTTT. It codes for CASSSYLRIESTDTQYF.

The genes are TRBV5-4 and TRBJ2-1; the D gene is possibly TRBD2 (6 bases). The V gene's germline CDR1 is SGHNT and CDR2 YYREEE (reference sequence). V lost 5 bases to trimming and J lost 3 bases, with 15 bases between them. This CDR3 comprises 15 residues. The CDR3 sequence: CASRLPGLDYNEQFF. The CDR3 bases are TGTGCCAGCAGACTACCGGGACTGGACTACAATGAGCAGTTCTTC. Using reference TRBV5-4 and TRBJ2-1 for the parts outside the CDR3, the full variable domain is ETGVTQSPTHLIKTRGQQVTLRCSSQSGHNTVSWYQQALGQGPQFIFQYYREEENGRGNFPPRFSGLQFPNYSSELNVNALELDDSALYLCASRLPGLDYNEQFFGPGTRLTVL.

CDR3 region: CASRRDISNQPQHF. For the CDR3, the DNA is TGTGCCAGCAGACGGGACATTAGCAATCAGCCCCAGCATTTT. The rearrangement links TRBV2 to TRBJ1-5, with D maybe TRBD1 (6 bases). The CDR3 loop spans 14 amino acids. V was pared by 6 bases and J by 0 bases, with 9 bases between. CDR1 and CDR2 from the germline V gene are SNHLY and FYNNEI.

The chain recombines TRBV19 with TRBJ1-3; D is unresolved. CDR3 size: 13 residues. Trimming pared 0 bases from V and 7 bases from J, leaving 7 bases between. Per the germline V gene, CDR1 is LNHDA and CDR2 is SQIVND (reference sequence). CDR3 region: CASSIDKRNTIYF. The CDR3 coding sequence is TGTGCCAGTAGTATAGATAAGAGGAACACCATATATTTT. Filled out from reference TRBV19 and TRBJ1-3, the complete variable domain reads DGGITQSPKYLFRKEGQNVTLSCEQNLNHDAMYWYRQDPGQGLRLIYYSQIVNDFQKGDIAEGYSVSREKKESFPLTVTSAQKNPTAFYLCASSIDKRNTIYFGEGSWLTVV.

V is TRBV5-8 and J is TRBJ1-1, with D maybe TRBD1 (6 bases). Trimming left V 5 bases short and J 4 bases short, with 18 bases between. The CDR3 is 15 residues long. Germline V CDR1 and CDR2: SGHTS, YDEGEE. The CDR3 region is CASSSFNRVSTEAFF. CDR3 coding DNA: TGTGCCAGCAGTTCTTTCAACAGGGTGAGCACTGAAGCTTTCTTT. Using reference TRBV5-8 and TRBJ1-1 for the parts outside the CDR3, the full variable domain is EAGVTQSPTHLIKTRGQQATLRCSPISGHTSVYWYQQALGLGLQFLLWYDEGEERNRGNFPPRFSGRQFPNYSSELNVNALELEDSALYLCASSSFNRVSTEAFFGQGTRLTVV.

The chain uses TRBV15 and TRBJ1-1; 8 nucleotides align to TRBD1. Germline CDR1 is LNHNV and CDR2 is YYDKDF (reference sequence). J gave up 0 bases and V 5 bases, and 8 bases lay outside the gene matches. The CDR3 totals 16 residues. The chain's CDR3 is CATSRGQGGMNTEAFF. The CDR3 bases are TGTGCCACCAGCCGAGGACAGGGTGGGATGAACACTGAAGCTTTCTTT.

The rearrangement uses TRBV24-1 and TRBJ2-5, with TRBD2 matching over 13 bases. Germline V gene data show CDR1 as KGHDR and CDR2 as SFDVKD. The CDR3 consists of 18 residues. V shed 2 bases, J shed 1 base, and the junction held 6 bases outside the gene matches. The CDR3 protein is CATSDSRTSGRAQETQYF. CDR3 nucleotides: TGTGCCACCAGTGATTCTCGAACTAGCGGGAGGGCCCAAGAGACCCAGTACTTC.

The rearrangement links TRBV11-2 to TRBJ2-7; 8 bases fit TRBD2. In germline, CDR1 is SGHAT, CDR2 FQNNGV. With V trimmed by 10 bases and J by 0 bases, 5 bases remained unmatched. The CDR3 covers 13 residues. The CDR3 DNA reads as TGTGCCACGAGCCTAGCGGGCTCCTACGAGCAGTACGTC. This codes for CATSLAGSYEQYV.